A selection of T cell receptor beta chains follows, all from one sample in a study of shared clonotypes between healthy human individuals. This table comes from immunoSEQ multiplex PCR, and its TCRdb copy is limited to in-frame clones, with some not included. The sample comprises around 1.9 million clones, approximately 94% of which are singletons, and 1.7% rests with the top ten. The source material was naive CD8+ T cells from PBMCs. Receptor source: a man younger than 35 in good health. Some clones in this sample may be carry-over from other donors' samples. Each CDR3 is given with its conserved first and last residue. Where a row states a size, it is once, few, many or the class of an expanded clone; other rows omit it.

TRBV6-1	NA	TRBJ2-5	CASRYRHQETQYF
TRBV6-1	NA	TRBJ2-4	CASEDSWGKNIQYF
TRBV4-3	NA	TRBJ1-1	CASSPWGGGTEAFF
TRBV7-2	NA	TRBJ2-5	CASSSRQELQETQYF
TRBV29-1	NA	TRBJ1-2	CSVLLGGRNGYTF
TRBV19	once	TRBJ2-5	CASSIAGGLGQETQYF
TRBV7-8	NA	TRBJ2-2	CASSFPDTGELFF
TRBV7-2	NA	TRBJ2-3	CASSSLVGGGRGTDTQYF
TRBV27	NA	TRBJ2-7	CASSMGQGSYEQYF
TRBV28	NA	TRBJ2-3	CASSSRPNTDTQYF
TRBV6-6	NA	TRBJ1-1	CASTGQGPEAFF
TRBV28	NA	TRBJ2-5	CASSAPGTSVQETQYF
TRBV27	NA	TRBJ2-7	CASSIAGPSSYEQYF
TRBV4-3	NA	TRBJ2-2	CASSQLRAGELFF
TRBV27	NA	TRBJ1-2	CASSGGFGSYTF
TRBV9	once	TRBJ1-1	CASSVQANTEAFF
TRBV13	NA	TRBJ2-7	CASSRRYTEPSYEQYF
TRBV5-4	NA	TRBJ1-1	CASSLKNTEAFF
TRBV5-1	NA	TRBJ2-2	CASSPPIVGENTGELFF
TRBV11-1	NA	TRBJ2-7	CASSFSSGVVGYEQYF
TRBV15	NA	TRBJ2-1	CATSGGEGLVGIEQFF
TRBV10-2	NA	TRBJ2-7	CASRVSSGGSYEQYF
TRBV10-2	NA	TRBJ2-7	CASSGASWYEQYF
TRBV5-6	NA	TRBJ2-7	CASSTGGVYEQYF
TRBV21-1	NA	TRBJ1-5	CASSKVAKSSYNQPQHF
TRBV7-8	NA	TRBJ2-1	CASSLLRQGFDEQFF
TRBV5-6	NA	TRBJ1-2	CASSLWGSKIYGYTF
TRBV6-5	NA	TRBJ2-7	CASSYLPPQSGEQYF
TRBV7-2	NA	TRBJ2-7	CASSLSPYEQYF
TRBV7-9	NA	TRBJ1-1	CASSRPGQETEAFF
TRBV7-6	NA	TRBJ2-1	CASSLGQGAYNEQFF
TRBV6-5	NA	TRBJ2-2	CASRSGRGAGELFF
TRBV27	NA	TRBJ2-1	CASSLRAGGQDEQFF
TRBV9	NA	TRBJ2-7	CASSVASGGTYEQYF
TRBV7-2	NA	TRBJ2-3	CASSDRDREKYF
TRBV28	NA	TRBJ1-2	CASSLTGQGPYGYTF
TRBV7-8	NA	TRBJ1-3	CASSLAGPGNTIYF
TRBV11-2	NA	TRBJ2-3	CASSLGVASTDTQYF
TRBV28	NA	TRBJ1-5	CASSLARSNQPQHF
TRBV10-2	NA	TRBJ2-2	CASSESIYGELFF
TRBV29-1	NA	TRBJ2-3	CSAHSGSTDTQYF
TRBV2	once	TRBJ1-2	CASSEVTSWGPDYGYTF
TRBV19	NA	TRBJ1-1	CASSIVGREAFF
TRBV10-1	NA	TRBJ2-7	CASSESAGSYEQYF
TRBV6-1	NA	TRBJ2-7	CASSLLAGGVDEQYF
TRBV4-2	few	TRBJ2-7	CASSQSDGADYEQYF
TRBV28	NA	TRBJ2-7	CASSLSSGVVEQYF
TRBV2	NA	TRBJ1-4	CASSQQTGLNEKLFF
TRBV30	NA	TRBJ2-1	CAWSAEGGGTNEQFF
TRBV7-8	NA	TRBJ2-1	CASSLAEWVAGPPFYGEQFF
TRBV10-1	NA	TRBJ2-1	CASSEGGTSGRYEQFF
TRBV29-1	NA	TRBJ1-2	CSVRKPGSLYGYTF